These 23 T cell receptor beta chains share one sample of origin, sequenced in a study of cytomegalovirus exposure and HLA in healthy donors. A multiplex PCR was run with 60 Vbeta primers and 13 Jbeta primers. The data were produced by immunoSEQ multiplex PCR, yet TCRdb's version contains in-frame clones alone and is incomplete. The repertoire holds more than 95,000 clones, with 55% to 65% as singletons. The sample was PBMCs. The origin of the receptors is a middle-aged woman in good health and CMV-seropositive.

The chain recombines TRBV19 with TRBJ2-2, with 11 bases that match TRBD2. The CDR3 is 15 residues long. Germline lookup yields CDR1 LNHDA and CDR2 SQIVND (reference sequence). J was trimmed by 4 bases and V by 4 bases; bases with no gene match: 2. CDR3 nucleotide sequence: TGTGCCAGTAGTAGGGGACTAGCGGCCACCGGGGAGCTGTTTTTT. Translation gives CASSRGLAATGELFF.

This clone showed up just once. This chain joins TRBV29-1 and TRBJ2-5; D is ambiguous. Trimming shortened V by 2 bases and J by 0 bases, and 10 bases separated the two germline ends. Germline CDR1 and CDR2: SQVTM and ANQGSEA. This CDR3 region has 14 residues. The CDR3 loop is CSVEFLDDQETQYF. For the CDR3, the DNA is TGCAGCGTTGAATTCCTAGACGACCAAGAGACCCAGTACTTC.

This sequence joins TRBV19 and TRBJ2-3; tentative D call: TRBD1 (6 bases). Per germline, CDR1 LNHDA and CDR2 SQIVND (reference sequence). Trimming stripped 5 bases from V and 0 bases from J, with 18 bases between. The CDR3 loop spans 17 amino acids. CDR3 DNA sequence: TGTGCCAGTAGTCAGAGGACAGTAGACACTAGCACAGATACGCAGTATTTT. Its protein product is CASSQRTVDTSTDTQYF.

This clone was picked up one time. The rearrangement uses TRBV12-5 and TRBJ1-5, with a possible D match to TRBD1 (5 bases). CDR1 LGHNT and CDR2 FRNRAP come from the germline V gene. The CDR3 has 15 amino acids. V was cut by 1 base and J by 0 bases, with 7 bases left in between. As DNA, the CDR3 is TGTGCTAGTGGTTTGGGGGGCGTTAGCAATCAGCCCCAGCATTTT. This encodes CASGLGGVSNQPQHF.

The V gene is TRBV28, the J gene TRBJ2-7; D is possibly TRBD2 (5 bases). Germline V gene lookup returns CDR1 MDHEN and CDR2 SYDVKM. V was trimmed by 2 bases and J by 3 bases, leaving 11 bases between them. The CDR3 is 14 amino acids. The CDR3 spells CASSLRDLFYEQYF. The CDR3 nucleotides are TGTGCCAGCAGTTTACGGGATCTCTTCTACGAGCAGTACTTC.

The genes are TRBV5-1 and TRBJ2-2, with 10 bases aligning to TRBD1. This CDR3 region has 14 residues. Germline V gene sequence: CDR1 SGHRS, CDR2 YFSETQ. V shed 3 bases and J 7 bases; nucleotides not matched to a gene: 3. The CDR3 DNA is TGCGCCAGCAGCTCGGGACAGGGGTTCGGGGAGCTGTTTTTT. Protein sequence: CASSSGQGFGELFF.

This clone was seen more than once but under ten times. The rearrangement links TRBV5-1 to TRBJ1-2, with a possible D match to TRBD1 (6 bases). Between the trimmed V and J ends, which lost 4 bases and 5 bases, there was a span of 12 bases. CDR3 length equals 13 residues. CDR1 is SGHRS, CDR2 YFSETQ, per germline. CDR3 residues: CASSLGTRYGYTF. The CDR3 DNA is TGCGCCAGCAGCCTAGGGACAAGGTATGGCTACACCTTC. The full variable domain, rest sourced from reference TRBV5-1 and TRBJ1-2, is KAGVTQTPRYLIKTRGQQVTLSCSPISGHRSVSWYQQTPGQGLQFLFEYFSETQRNKGNFPGRFSGRQFSNSRSEMNVSTLELGDSALYLCASSLGTRYGYTFGSGTRLTVV.

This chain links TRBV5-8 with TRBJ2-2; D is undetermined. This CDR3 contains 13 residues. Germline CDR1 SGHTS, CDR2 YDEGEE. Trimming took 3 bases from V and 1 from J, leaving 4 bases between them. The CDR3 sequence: CASSSMNTGELFF. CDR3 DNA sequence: TGTGCCAGCAGCTCCATGAACACCGGGGAGCTGTTTTTT.

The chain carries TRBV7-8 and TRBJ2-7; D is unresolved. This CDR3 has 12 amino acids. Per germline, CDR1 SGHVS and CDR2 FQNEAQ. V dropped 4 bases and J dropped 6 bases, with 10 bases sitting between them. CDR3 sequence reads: CASSSSIPEQYF. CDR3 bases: TGTGCCAGCAGCTCAAGCATTCCCGAGCAGTACTTC.

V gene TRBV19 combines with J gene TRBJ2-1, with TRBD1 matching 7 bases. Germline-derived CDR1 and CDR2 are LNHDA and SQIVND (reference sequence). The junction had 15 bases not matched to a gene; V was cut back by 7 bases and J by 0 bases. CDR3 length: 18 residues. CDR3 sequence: CASNSWVGQASSYNEQFF. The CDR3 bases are TGTGCCAGTAATAGTTGGGTAGGACAGGCCTCCTCCTACAATGAGCAGTTCTTC. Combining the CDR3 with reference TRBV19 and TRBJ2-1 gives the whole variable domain DGGITQSPKYLFRKEGQNVTLSCEQNLNHDAMYWYRQDPGQGLRLIYYSQIVNDFQKGDIAEGYSVSREKKESFPLTVTSAQKNPTAFYLCASNSWVGQASSYNEQFFGPGTRLTVL.

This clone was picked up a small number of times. For the CDR3, the DNA is TGCGCCAGCAGCCCGATTAGCGGGAGCGTGAATGAGCAGTTCTTC. Protein: CASSPISGSVNEQFF. This rearrangement joins TRBV4-3 to TRBJ2-1, with TRBD2 matching over 9 bases. This CDR3 is 15 amino acids long. J was trimmed by 7 bases and V by 4 bases; bases with no gene match: 8. CDR1 is LGHNA, CDR2 YSLEER, per germline.

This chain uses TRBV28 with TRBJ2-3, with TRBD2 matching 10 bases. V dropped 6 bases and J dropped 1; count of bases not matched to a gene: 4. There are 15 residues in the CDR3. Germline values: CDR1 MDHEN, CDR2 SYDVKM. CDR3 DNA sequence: TGTGCCAGCAGATCGAGCGGGAGGGGCACAGATACGCAGTATTTT. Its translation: CASRSSGRGTDTQYF.

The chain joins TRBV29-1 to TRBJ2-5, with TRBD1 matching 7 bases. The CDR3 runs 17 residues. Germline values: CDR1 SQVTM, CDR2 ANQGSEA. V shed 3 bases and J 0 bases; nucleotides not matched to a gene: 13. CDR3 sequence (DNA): TGCAGCGTTGAGGGGACAGCTACAAAACTGTACCAAGAGACCCAGTACTTC. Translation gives CSVEGTATKLYQETQYF.

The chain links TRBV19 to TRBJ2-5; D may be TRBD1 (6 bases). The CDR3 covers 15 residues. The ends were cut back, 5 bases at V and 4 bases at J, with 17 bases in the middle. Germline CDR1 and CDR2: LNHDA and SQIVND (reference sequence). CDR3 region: CASSGAGARGETQYF. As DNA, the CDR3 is TGTGCCAGTAGTGGCGCAGGGGCTAGAGGAGAGACCCAGTACTTC.

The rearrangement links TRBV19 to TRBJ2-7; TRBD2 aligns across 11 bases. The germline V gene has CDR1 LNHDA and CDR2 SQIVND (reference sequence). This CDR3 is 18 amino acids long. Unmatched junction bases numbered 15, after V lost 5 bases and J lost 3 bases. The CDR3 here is CASSQSGGLAEYFYEQYF. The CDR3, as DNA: TGTGCCAGTAGTCAATCGGGGGGACTAGCGGAATACTTCTACGAGCAGTACTTC.

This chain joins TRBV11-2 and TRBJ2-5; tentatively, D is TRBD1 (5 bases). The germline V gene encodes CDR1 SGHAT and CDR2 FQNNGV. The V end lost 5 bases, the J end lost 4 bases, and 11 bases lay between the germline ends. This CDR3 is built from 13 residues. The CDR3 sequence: CASSPRDRETQYF. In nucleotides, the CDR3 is TGTGCCAGCAGCCCTCGAGACAGAGAGACCCAGTACTTC.

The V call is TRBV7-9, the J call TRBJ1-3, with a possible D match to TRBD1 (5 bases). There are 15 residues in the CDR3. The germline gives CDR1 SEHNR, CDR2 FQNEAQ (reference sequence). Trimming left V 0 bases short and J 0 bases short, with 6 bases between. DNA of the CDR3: TGTGCCAGCAGCTTAGCCACAGGCTCTGGAAACACCATATATTTT. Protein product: CASSLATGSGNTIYF.

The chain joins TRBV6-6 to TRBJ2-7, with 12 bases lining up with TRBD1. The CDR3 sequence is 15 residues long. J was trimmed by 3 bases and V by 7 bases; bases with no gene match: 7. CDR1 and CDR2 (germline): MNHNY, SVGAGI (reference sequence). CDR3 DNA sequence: TGTGCCAGCATCGGGACAGGGGGCTCCCTCTACGAGCAGTACTTC. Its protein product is CASIGTGGSLYEQYF.

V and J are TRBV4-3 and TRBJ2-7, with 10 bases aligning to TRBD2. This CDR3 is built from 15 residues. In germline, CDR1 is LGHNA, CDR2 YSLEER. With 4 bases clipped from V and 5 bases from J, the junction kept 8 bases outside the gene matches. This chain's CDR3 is CASSPRRLAGDEQYF. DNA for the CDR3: TGCGCCAGCAGCCCCAGACGCCTAGCGGGAGACGAGCAGTACTTC.

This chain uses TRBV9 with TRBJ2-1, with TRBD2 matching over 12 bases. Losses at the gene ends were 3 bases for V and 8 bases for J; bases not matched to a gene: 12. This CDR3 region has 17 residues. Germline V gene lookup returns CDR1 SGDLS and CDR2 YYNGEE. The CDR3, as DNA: TGTGCCAGCAGCGGAGCCTCCAAGACTAGCGGGAGCTATGAGCAGTTCTTC. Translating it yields CASSGASKTSGSYEQFF.

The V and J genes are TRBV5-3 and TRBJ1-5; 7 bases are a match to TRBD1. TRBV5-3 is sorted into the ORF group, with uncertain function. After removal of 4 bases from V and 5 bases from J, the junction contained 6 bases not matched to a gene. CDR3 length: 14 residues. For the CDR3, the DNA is TGTGCCAGAAGCCACCCCGGGACAGATCAGCCCCAGCATTTT. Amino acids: CARSHPGTDQPQHF.

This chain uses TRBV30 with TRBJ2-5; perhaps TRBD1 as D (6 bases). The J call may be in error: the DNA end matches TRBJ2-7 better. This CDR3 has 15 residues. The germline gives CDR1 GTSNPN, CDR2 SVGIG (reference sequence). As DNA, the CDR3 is TGTGCCTGGACCGGATGGGGCCAGGGGCTCCACGAGCAGTACTTC. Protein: CAWTGWGQGLHEQYF.

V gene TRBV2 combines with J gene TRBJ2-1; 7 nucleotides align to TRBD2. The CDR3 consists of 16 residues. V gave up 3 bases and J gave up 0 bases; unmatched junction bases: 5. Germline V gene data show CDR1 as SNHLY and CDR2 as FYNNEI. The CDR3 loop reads CASSEGGMSSYNEQFF. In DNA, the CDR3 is TGTGCCAGCAGTGAGGGGGGGATGAGCTCCTACAATGAGCAGTTCTTC. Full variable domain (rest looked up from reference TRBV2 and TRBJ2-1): EPEVTQTPSHQVTQMGQEVILRCVPISNHLYFYWYRQILGQKVEFLVSFYNNEISEKSEIFDDQFSVERPDGSNFTLKIRSTKLEDSAMYFCASSEGGMSSYNEQFFGPGTRLTVL.